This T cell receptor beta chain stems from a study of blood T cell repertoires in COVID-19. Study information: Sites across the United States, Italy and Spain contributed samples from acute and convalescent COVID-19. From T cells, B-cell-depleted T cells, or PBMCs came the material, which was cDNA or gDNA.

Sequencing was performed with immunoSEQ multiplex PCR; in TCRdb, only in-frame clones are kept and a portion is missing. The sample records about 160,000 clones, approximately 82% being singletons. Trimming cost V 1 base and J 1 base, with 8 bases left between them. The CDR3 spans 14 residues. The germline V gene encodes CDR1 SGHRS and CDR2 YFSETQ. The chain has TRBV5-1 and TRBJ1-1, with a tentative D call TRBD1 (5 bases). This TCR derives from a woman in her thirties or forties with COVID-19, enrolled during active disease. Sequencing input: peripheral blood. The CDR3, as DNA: TGCGCCAGCAGCTTGTCAGGGAAGAACACTGAAGCTTTCTTT. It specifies CASSLSGKNTEAFF.